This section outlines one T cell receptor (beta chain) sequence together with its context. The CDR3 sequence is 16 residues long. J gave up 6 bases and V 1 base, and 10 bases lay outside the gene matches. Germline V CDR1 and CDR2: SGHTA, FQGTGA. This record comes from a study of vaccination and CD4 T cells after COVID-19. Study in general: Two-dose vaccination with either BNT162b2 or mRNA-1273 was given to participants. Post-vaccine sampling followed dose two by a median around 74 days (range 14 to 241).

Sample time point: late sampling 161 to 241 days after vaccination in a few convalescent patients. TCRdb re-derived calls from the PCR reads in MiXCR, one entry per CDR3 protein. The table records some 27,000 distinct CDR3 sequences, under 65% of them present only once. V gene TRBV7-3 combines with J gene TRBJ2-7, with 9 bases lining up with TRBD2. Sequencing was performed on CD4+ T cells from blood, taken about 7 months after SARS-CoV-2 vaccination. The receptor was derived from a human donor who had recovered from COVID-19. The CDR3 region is CASSLKGAGGSVEQYF. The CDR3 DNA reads TGTGCCAGCAGCTTAAAGGGAGCGGGAGGATCAGTCGAGCAGTACTTC.